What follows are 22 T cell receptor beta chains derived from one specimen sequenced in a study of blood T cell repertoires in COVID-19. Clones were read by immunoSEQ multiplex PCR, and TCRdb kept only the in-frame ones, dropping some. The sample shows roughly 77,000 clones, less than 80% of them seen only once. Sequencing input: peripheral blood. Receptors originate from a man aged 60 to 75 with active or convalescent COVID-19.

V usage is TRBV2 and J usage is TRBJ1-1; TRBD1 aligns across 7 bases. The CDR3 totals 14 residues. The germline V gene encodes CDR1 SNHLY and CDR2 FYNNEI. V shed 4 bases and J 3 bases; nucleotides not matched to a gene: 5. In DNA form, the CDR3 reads TGTGCCAGCAGTGCTATGACAGGGTACACTGAAGCTTTCTTT. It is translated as CASSAMTGYTEAFF.

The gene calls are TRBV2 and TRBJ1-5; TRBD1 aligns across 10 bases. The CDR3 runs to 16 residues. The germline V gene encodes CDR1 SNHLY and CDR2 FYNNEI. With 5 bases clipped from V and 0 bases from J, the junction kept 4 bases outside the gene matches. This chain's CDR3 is CASSPGQGISNQPQHF. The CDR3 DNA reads TGTGCCAGCAGTCCGGGACAGGGGATTAGCAATCAGCCCCAGCATTTT.

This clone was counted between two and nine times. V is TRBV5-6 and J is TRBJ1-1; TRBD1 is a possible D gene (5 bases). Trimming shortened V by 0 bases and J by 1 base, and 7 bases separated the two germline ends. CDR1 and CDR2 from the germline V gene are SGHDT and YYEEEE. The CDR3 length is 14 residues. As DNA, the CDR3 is TGTGCCAGCAGCTTGGGACAGCGGAACACTGAAGCTTTCTTT. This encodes CASSLGQRNTEAFF.

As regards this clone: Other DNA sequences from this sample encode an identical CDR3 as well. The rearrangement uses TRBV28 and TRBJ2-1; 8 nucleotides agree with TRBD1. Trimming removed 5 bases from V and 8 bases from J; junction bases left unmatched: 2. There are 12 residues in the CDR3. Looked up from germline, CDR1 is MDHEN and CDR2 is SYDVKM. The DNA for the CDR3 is TGTGCCAGCAGTCTACAGGGGGATGAGCAGTTCTTC. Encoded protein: CASSLQGDEQFF.

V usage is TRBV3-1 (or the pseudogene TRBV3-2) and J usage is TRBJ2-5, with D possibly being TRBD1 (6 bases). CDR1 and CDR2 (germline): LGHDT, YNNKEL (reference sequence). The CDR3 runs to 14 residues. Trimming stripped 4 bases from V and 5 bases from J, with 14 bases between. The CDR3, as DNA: TGTGCCAGCAGCCGCCGTGGGGGCGGTGAGACCCAGTACTTC. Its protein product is CASSRRGGGETQYF.

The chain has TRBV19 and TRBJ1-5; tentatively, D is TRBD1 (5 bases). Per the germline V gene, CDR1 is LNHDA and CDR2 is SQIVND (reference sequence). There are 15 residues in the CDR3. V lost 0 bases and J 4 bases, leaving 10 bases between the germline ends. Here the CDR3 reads CASSIEGLDNQPQHF. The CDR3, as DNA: TGTGCCAGTAGTATAGAGGGACTGGATAATCAGCCCCAGCATTTT.

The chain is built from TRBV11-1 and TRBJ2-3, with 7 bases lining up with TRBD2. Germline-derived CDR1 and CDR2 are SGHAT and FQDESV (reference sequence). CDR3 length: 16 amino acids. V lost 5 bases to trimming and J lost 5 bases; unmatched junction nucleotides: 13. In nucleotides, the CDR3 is TGTGCCAGCAGCAACCCGCTAGCGGCCCGGGGAGATACGCAGTATTTT. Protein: CASSNPLAARGDTQYF. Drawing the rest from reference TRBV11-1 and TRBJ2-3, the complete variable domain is EAEVAQSPRYKITEKSQAVAFWCDPISGHATLYWYRQILGQGPELLVQFQDESVVDDSQLPKDRFSAERLKGVDSTLKIQPAELGDSAMYLCASSNPLAARGDTQYFGPGTRLTVL.

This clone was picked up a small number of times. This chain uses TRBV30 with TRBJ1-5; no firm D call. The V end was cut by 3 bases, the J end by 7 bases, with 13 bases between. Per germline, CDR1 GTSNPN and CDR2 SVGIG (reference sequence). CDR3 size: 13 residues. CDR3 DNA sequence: TGTGCCTGGAGCAAAACAGTGAAGCAGCCCCAGCATTTT. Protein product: CAWSKTVKQPQHF.

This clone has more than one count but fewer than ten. The CDR3 DNA sequence: TGTGCCAGCAGCTGCAGCCATTGGGACAGTTCCAATCAGCCCCAGCATTTT. Its protein product is CASSCSHWDSSNQPQHF. The V call is TRBV11-3, the J call TRBJ1-5; 7 bases line up with TRBD1. The CDR3 has 17 amino acids. In germline, CDR1 is SGHNT, CDR2 YENEEA. J gave up 3 bases and V 4 bases, and 12 bases lay outside the gene matches.

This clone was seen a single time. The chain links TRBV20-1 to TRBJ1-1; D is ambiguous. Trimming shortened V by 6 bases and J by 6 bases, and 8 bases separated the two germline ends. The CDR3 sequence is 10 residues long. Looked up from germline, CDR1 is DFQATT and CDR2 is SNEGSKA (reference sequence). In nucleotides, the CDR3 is TGCAGTGCCGGGGTGGCTGAAGCTTTCTTT. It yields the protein CSAGVAEAFF.

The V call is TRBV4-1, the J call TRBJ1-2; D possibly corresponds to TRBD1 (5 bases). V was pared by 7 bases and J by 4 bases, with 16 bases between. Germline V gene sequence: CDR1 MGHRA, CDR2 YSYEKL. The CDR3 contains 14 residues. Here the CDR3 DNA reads TGCGCCAGCACCCCCCGACTCGGGGGCTATGGCTACACCTTC. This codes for CASTPRLGGYGYTF.

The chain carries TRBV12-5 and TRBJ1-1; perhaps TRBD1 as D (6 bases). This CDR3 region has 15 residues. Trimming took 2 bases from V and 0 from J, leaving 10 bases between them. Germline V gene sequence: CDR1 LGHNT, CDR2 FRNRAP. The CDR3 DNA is TGTGCTAGTGGTTTGAATCCAGGGGTGAACACTGAAGCTTTCTTT. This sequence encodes CASGLNPGVNTEAFF. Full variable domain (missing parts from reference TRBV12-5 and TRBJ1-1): DARVTQTPRHKVTEMGQEVTMRCQPILGHNTVFWYRQTMMQGLELLAYFRNRAPLDDSGMPKDRFSAEMPDATLATLKIQPSEPRDSAVYFCASGLNPGVNTEAFFGQGTRLTVV.

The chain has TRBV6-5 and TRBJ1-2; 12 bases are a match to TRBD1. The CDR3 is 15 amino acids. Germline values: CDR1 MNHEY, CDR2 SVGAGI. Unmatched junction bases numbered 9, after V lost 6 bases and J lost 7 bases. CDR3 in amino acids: CASSKTGTGGSGYTF. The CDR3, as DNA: TGTGCCAGCAGCAAAACCGGGACAGGGGGCTCTGGCTACACCTTC.

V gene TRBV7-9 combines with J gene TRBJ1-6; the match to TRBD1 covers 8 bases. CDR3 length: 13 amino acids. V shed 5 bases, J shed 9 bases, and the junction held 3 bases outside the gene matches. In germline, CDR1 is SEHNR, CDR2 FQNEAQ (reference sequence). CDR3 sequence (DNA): TGTGCCAGCAGCCAAACAGGGGGTTCACCCCTCCACTTT. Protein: CASSQTGGSPLHF.

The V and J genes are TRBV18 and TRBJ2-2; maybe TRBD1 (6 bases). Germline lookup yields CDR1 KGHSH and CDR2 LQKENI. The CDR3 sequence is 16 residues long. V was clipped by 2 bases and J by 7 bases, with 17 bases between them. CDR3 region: CASSPAQQGGGGELFF. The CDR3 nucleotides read TGTGCCAGCTCACCAGCGCAACAGGGCGGTGGCGGGGAGCTGTTTTTT.

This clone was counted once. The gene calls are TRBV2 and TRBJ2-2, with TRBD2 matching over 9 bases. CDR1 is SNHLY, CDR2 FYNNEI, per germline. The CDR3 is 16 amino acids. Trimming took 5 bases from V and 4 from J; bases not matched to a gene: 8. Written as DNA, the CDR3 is TGTGCCAGCAGTATTAGCGGGGGCCAATTCACCGGGGAGCTGTTTTTT. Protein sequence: CASSISGGQFTGELFF.

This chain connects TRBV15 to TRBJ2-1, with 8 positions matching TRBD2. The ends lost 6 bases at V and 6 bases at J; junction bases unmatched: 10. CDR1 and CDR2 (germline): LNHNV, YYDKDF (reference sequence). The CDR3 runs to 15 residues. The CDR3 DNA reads TGTGCCACCAGGCGAGGGACTAGTAGGTCCAATGAGCAGTTCTTC. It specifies CATRRGTSRSNEQFF.

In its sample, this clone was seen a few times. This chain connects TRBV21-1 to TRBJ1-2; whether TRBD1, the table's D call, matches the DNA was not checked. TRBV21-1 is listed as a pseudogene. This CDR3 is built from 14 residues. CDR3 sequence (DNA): TGTGCCAGCAGCAAAGGGTTCACATCCTATGGCTACACCTTC. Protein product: CASSKGFTSYGYTF.

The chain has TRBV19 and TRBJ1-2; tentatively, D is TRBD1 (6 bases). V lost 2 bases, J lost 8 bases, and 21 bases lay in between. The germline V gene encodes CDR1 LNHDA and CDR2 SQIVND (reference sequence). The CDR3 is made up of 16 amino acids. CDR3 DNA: TGTGCCAGTAGTATAAGACAGGAAGAGAGTTCGGGCGGCTACACCTTC. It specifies CASSIRQEESSGGYTF.

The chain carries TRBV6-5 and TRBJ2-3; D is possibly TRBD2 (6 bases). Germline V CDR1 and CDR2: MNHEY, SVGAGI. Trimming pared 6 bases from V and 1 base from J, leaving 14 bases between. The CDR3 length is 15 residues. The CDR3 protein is CASSGEERGTDTQYF. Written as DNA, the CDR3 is TGTGCCAGCAGCGGGGAGGAGCGCGGCACAGATACGCAGTATTTT.

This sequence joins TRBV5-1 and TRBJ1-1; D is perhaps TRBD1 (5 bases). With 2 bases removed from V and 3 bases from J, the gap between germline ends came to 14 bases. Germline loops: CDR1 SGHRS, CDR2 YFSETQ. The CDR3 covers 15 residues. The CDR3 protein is CASSLLSGKDTEAFF. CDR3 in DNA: TGCGCCAGCAGCTTATTGTCAGGGAAGGACACTGAAGCTTTCTTT.

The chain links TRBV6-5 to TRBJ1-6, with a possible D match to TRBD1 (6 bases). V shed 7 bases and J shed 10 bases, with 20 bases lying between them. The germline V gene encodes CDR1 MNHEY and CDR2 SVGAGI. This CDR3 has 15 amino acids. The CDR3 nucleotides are TGTGCCAGCAAGTGGACAGCGGCACCGAACTCACCCCTCCACTTT. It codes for CASKWTAAPNSPLHF.